The 31 T cell receptor beta chains reported below all come from one sample, sequenced in a study of blood T cell repertoires in COVID-19. Data came from immunoSEQ multiplex PCR; TCRdb stores just in-frame clones and leaves some out. The data hold 150,000 to 200,000 clones, with 85% observed a single time. Material for sequencing was peripheral blood. These receptors came from a human donor with acute or convalescent COVID-19. The donor label of this sample is uncertain.

The chain joins TRBV14 to TRBJ2-7; tentative D call: TRBD1 (6 bases). V dropped 4 bases and J dropped 4 bases, with 11 bases sitting between them. The CDR3 has 13 residues. Per germline, CDR1 SGHDN and CDR2 FVKESK. CDR3 bases: TGTGCCAGCAGCCCCGGACAGAAGTACGAGCAGTACTTC. Translation: CASSPGQKYEQYF. Looking up the rest from reference TRBV14 and TRBJ2-7 gives the full variable domain: EAGVTQFPSHSVIEKGQTVTLRCDPISGHDNLYWYRRVMGKEIKFLLHFVKESKQDESGMPNNRFLAERTGGTYSTLKVQPAELEDSGVYFCASSPGQKYEQYFGPGTRLTVT.

V and J are TRBV7-9 and TRBJ2-2; 9 bases agree with TRBD1. CDR1 SEHNR and CDR2 FQNEAQ come from the germline V gene (reference sequence). The CDR3 totals 18 residues. V was pared by 6 bases and J by 1 base, with 12 bases of the junction left unmatched. Here the CDR3 DNA reads TGTGCCAGCAGTCAAAATGTCCCGGGACAGGGGAACACCGGGGAGCTGTTTTTT. Amino acids: CASSQNVPGQGNTGELFF.

V and J are TRBV2 and TRBJ1-5, with D tentatively TRBD1 (6 bases). Looked up from germline, CDR1 is SNHLY and CDR2 is FYNNEI. The CDR3 runs 17 residues. V was clipped by 5 bases and J by 3 bases, with 20 bases between them. CDR3: CASSPPLPGAHNQPQHF. CDR3 in DNA: TGTGCCAGCAGTCCCCCCCTGCCAGGGGCCCACAATCAGCCCCAGCATTTT.

The V gene is TRBV30, the J gene TRBJ1-5, with unresolved D. Trimming cost V 2 bases and J 7 bases, with 12 bases left between them. CDR1 and CDR2 from the germline V gene are GTSNPN and SVGIG (reference sequence). The CDR3 extends over 13 amino acids. This chain's CDR3 is CAWSIGLKQPQHF. The CDR3 region has the DNA TGTGCCTGGAGTATTGGACTGAAACAGCCCCAGCATTTT.

The chain is built from TRBV4-1 and TRBJ2-7, with D possibly TRBD2 on 6 matching bases. The germline V gene encodes CDR1 MGHRA and CDR2 YSYEKL. The V end lost 1 base, the J end lost 2 bases, and 15 bases lay between the germline ends. The CDR3 is 16 amino acids. The CDR3 loop reads CASSQATGGYTYEQYF. The CDR3 DNA is TGCGCCAGCAGCCAAGCCACTGGGGGGTATACCTACGAGCAGTACTTC.

This chain connects TRBV5-1 to TRBJ1-5, with 12 bases matching TRBD1. The V segment lost 2 bases and the J segment 6 bases; nucleotides outside the gene matches: 3. Germline V gene data show CDR1 as SGHRS and CDR2 as YFSETQ. This CDR3 has 15 residues. The CDR3, as DNA: TGCGCCAGCAGCTTAGGGACAGGGGGCACTCAGCCCCAGCATTTT. Its translation: CASSLGTGGTQPQHF.

The chain joins TRBV6-5 to TRBJ2-1; no reliable D call. Trimming shortened V by 6 bases and J by 5 bases, and 14 bases separated the two germline ends. The germline CDR1 and CDR2 sequences are MNHEY and SVGAGI. CDR3 length: 14 amino acids. The CDR3 bases are TGTGCCAGCAGCCCCGGCCGCGGAGACAATGAGCAGTTCTTC. It specifies CASSPGRGDNEQFF.

The chain is built from TRBV4-1 and TRBJ1-2, with D maybe TRBD1 (6 bases). Trimming shortened V by 4 bases and J by 8 bases, and 23 bases separated the two germline ends. Germline V gene data show CDR1 as MGHRA and CDR2 as YSYEKL. The length of the CDR3 is 16 residues. The CDR3 DNA is TGCGCCAGCAGCCCCCTCACCTCACAGGGAAAGCACGGCTACACCTTC. Translation: CASSPLTSQGKHGYTF.

This clone was seen a single time. The V gene is TRBV6-2 or TRBV6-3, the J gene TRBJ2-7, with D possibly matching TRBD1 (5 bases). The CDR3 is 15 amino acids. V was pared by 1 base and J by 3 bases, with 13 bases between. Germline CDR1 is MNHEY and CDR2 is SVGEGT. The CDR3 sequence: CASSYYRLKGYEQYF. For the CDR3, the DNA is TGTGCCAGCAGTTACTACAGGTTGAAAGGCTACGAGCAGTACTTC.

This sequence joins TRBV11-3 and TRBJ2-3, with 10 bases lining up with TRBD2. J lost 7 bases, V lost 5 bases, and 21 bases had no gene match. This CDR3 has 19 residues. The germline gives CDR1 SGHNT, CDR2 YENEEA. CDR3 protein: CASSPEIPAGASGGNTQYF. The DNA of the CDR3 is TGTGCCAGCAGCCCAGAGATACCGGCAGGGGCTAGCGGGGGCAATACGCAGTATTTT.

This clone was detected only once. The J gene is TRBJ1-1, the V gene TRBV2; D is ambiguous. The CDR3 is 14 amino acids. CDR1 SNHLY and CDR2 FYNNEI come from the germline V gene. V dropped 3 bases and J dropped 4 bases, with 12 bases sitting between them. The CDR3 sequence is CASSDLSRGTEAFF. The CDR3, as DNA: TGTGCCAGCAGTGACTTATCACGGGGCACTGAAGCTTTCTTT.

This sequence joins TRBV14 and TRBJ1-1; a possible D gene is TRBD1 (6 bases). The germline V gene has CDR1 SGHDN and CDR2 FVKESK. This CDR3 spans 14 amino acids. With 1 base removed from V and 11 bases from J, the gap between germline ends came to 17 bases. CDR3 in DNA: TGTGCCAGCAGCCAAGGGGGGGGCGGAATGTCGGCTTTCTTT. It encodes CASSQGGGGMSAFF.

V gene TRBV6-6 combines with J gene TRBJ2-7, with a tentative D call TRBD1 (5 bases). The CDR3 consists of 15 residues. Germline-derived CDR1 and CDR2 are MNHNY and SVGAGI (reference sequence). Trimming stripped 2 bases from V and 0 bases from J, with 11 bases between. This CDR3 is CASSYGQGSSYEQYF. CDR3 bases: TGTGCCAGCAGTTACGGGCAGGGAAGCTCCTACGAGCAGTACTTC.

The rearrangement joins TRBV19 to TRBJ2-2; 10 positions agree with TRBD1. Germline CDR1 LNHDA, CDR2 SQIVND (reference sequence). The CDR3 extends over 14 amino acids. V lost 7 bases and J lost 4; bases outside the gene matches: 3. The CDR3 region has the DNA TGTGCCAGTACCCGGGACAGGGGCACCGGGGAGCTGTTTTTT. It translates to CASTRDRGTGELFF.

This clone was counted once. CDR3 coding DNA: TGTGCCAGCAGCTTAGGAAGCGGGGGGGCAAATGAGCAGTTCTTC. Amino acid sequence: CASSLGSGGANEQFF. The rearrangement joins TRBV11-2 to TRBJ2-1, with 10 nucleotides matching TRBD2. The CDR3 consists of 15 residues. The junction had 4 bases not matched to a gene; V was cut back by 1 base and J by 7 bases. Germline CDR1 and CDR2: SGHAT and FQNNGV.

This clone has just a few counts. This chain connects TRBV6-5 to TRBJ1-3, with a possible D match to TRBD1 (6 bases). The CDR3 loop spans 14 amino acids. The germline V and J ends were trimmed by 5 bases and 8 bases, with 16 bases remaining between them. CDR1 and CDR2 from the germline V gene are MNHEY and SVGAGI. The CDR3 sequence: CASSTYRDVYTIYF. In DNA form, the CDR3 reads TGTGCCAGCAGTACCTACAGGGATGTGTACACCATATATTTT.

The chain employs TRBV7-2 and TRBJ2-7, with 7 nucleotides matching TRBD1. Germline CDR1 and CDR2: SGHTA and FQGNSA. V trimming: 3 bases; J trimming: 2 bases; junction bases outside the gene matches: 10. CDR3 size: 16 residues. The CDR3 sequence: CASSFSGTEPTYEQYF. In DNA, the CDR3 is TGTGCCAGCAGCTTCTCCGGGACAGAGCCAACCTACGAGCAGTACTTC.

This clone was picked up a small number of times. This chain uses TRBV9 with TRBJ2-2, with D possibly matching TRBD2 (7 bases). The ends were cut back, 4 bases at V and 4 bases at J, with 17 bases in the middle. The CDR3 sequence is 16 residues long. Germline CDR1 and CDR2: SGDLS and YYNGEE. CDR3 coding DNA: TGTGCCAGCAGCCCAAGGGGGGGCCCTTTCACCGGGGAGCTGTTTTTT. Its protein product is CASSPRGGPFTGELFF.

The CDR3 nucleotides are TGCGCCAGCAGGCCAGGGACAGGACCCTCCTACGAGCAGTACTTC. Amino acids: CASRPGTGPSYEQYF. V and J are TRBV5-1 and TRBJ2-7, with 8 bases lining up with TRBD1. The J segment lost 0 bases and the V segment lost 5 bases, leaving 7 bases of the junction unmatched. The CDR3 sequence is 15 residues long. Germline CDR1 SGHRS, CDR2 YFSETQ.

This sequence joins TRBV27 and TRBJ1-2; 7 nucleotides align to TRBD1. The CDR3 consists of 16 residues. Germline V gene lookup returns CDR1 MNHEY and CDR2 SMNVEV (reference sequence). V trimming: 2 bases; J trimming: 4 bases; junction bases outside the gene matches: 10. In DNA, the CDR3 is TGTGCCAGCAGTTTAATGGGCAGGGGGTCTTCCTATGGCTACACCTTC. Protein sequence: CASSLMGRGSSYGYTF.

This chain connects TRBV14 to TRBJ1-1; TRBD1 might be the D (5 bases). CDR1 is SGHDN, CDR2 FVKESK, per germline. The CDR3 consists of 13 residues. V shed 4 bases and J shed 6 bases, with 12 bases lying between them. CDR3 residues: CASSLPGFSEAFF. The CDR3 DNA is TGTGCCAGCAGCCTTCCAGGGTTTTCTGAAGCTTTCTTT.

There are many counts of this clone. The chain employs TRBV28 and TRBJ1-5, with 9 bases that match TRBD1. CDR3 length: 17 residues. The V gene's germline CDR1 is MDHEN and CDR2 SYDVKM. The V segment lost 6 bases and the J segment 6 bases; nucleotides outside the gene matches: 15. The CDR3 protein is CASSYPGQGVRVQPQHF. The CDR3 bases are TGTGCCAGCAGCTACCCGGGACAGGGAGTCCGGGTTCAGCCCCAGCATTTT. Looking up the rest from reference TRBV28 and TRBJ1-5 gives the full variable domain: DVKVTQSSRYLVKRTGEKVFLECVQDMDHENMFWYRQDPGLGLRLIYFSYDVKMKEKGDIPEGYSVSREKKERFSLILESASTNQTSMYLCASSYPGQGVRVQPQHFGDGTRLSIL.

This clone was found once. V and J are TRBV6-5 and TRBJ1-4; 7 positions agree with TRBD1. The CDR3 is 14 amino acids. Looked up from germline, CDR1 is MNHEY and CDR2 is SVGAGI. With V trimmed by 3 bases and J by 8 bases, 6 bases remained unmatched. The CDR3 sequence is CASSYQGVGEKLFF. CDR3 DNA sequence: TGTGCCAGCAGTTATCAGGGGGTAGGAGAAAAACTGTTTTTT.

The CDR3 nucleotides read TGTGCCAGCAGCACTCCGGAGACCCAGTACTTC. Protein: CASSTPETQYF. The chain couples TRBV6-5 to TRBJ2-5; D call uncertain. The CDR3 has 11 amino acids. V lost 6 bases and J lost 5, with 7 bases in between. CDR1 and CDR2 (germline): MNHEY, SVGAGI.

V usage is TRBV5-4 and J usage is TRBJ1-2, with 11 bases matching TRBD1. V was clipped by 7 bases and J by 3 bases; unmatched bases: 5. Germline CDR1 and CDR2: SGHNT and YYREEE (reference sequence). The CDR3 is 14 residues long. CDR3 in DNA: TGTGCCAGCCAGGGGGACAGGGGGGACTATGGCTACACCTTC. Translating it yields CASQGDRGDYGYTF.

The chain carries TRBV6-5 and TRBJ2-1; a possible D gene is TRBD2 (7 bases). The CDR3 length is 16 residues. Germline CDR1 is MNHEY and CDR2 is SVGAGI. With 0 bases removed from V and 10 bases from J, the gap between germline ends came to 19 bases. The CDR3 spells CASSYSGGGPTREQFF. DNA for the CDR3: TGTGCCAGCAGTTACTCCGGCGGGGGCCCGACGAGGGAGCAGTTCTTC.

The V gene is TRBV5-1, the J gene TRBJ1-1, with TRBD1 matching 8 bases. CDR3 size: 14 residues. J was trimmed by 4 bases and V by 0 bases; bases with no gene match: 2. The germline gives CDR1 SGHRS, CDR2 YFSETQ. The CDR3: CASSLGQGFTEAFF. DNA of the CDR3: TGCGCCAGCAGCTTGGGACAGGGGTTCACTGAAGCTTTCTTT.

This chain joins TRBV9 and TRBJ2-7; maybe TRBD2 (5 bases). V was cut by 4 bases and J by 3 bases, with 14 bases left in between. Germline CDR1 and CDR2: SGDLS and YYNGEE. This CDR3 region has 14 residues. The CDR3 DNA reads TGTGCCAGCAGCCCCGTTGGACTCAGCTACGAGCAGTACTTC. This encodes CASSPVGLSYEQYF.

This rearrangement joins TRBV5-4 to TRBJ1-2; D call uncertain. The CDR3 runs to 14 residues. Germline V lookup: CDR1 SGHNT, CDR2 YYREEE (reference sequence). V lost 4 bases, J lost 6 bases, and 16 bases lay in between. This CDR3 is CASSMRVGGDGYTF. The DNA for the CDR3 is TGTGCCAGCAGCATGAGGGTGGGTGGGGATGGCTACACCTTC.

This clone was seen a single time. V gene TRBV27 combines with J gene TRBJ1-1; 7 positions match TRBD1. This CDR3 region has 13 residues. The V and J ends lost 10 bases and 0 bases, in that order; junction bases with no gene match: 5. CDR1 MNHEY and CDR2 SMNVEV come from the germline V gene (reference sequence). DNA of the CDR3: TGTGCCACTAGGGACAGCCTGAACACTGAAGCTTTCTTT. Its translation: CATRDSLNTEAFF.

The V and J genes are TRBV27 and TRBJ2-1, with TRBD2 as a possible D gene (5 bases). The V end lost 3 bases, the J end lost 9 bases, and 12 bases lay between the germline ends. The CDR3 has 13 amino acids. CDR1 is MNHEY and CDR2 is SMNVEV in the germline V gene (reference sequence). In DNA, the CDR3 is TGTGCCAGCAGTTTCCGGAGGAATGGTGAGCAGTTCTTC. Protein sequence: CASSFRRNGEQFF.